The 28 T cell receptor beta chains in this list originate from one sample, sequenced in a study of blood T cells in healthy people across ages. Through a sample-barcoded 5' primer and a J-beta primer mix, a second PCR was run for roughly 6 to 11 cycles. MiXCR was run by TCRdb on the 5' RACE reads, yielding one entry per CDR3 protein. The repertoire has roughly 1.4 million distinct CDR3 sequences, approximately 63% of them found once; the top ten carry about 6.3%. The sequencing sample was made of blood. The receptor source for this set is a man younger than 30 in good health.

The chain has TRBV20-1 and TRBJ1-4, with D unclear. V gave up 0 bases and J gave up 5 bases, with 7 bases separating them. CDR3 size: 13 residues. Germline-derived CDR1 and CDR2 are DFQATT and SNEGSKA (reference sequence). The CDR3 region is CSARDVPNEKLFF. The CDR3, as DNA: TGCAGTGCTAGAGATGTGCCGAATGAAAAACTGTTTTTT.

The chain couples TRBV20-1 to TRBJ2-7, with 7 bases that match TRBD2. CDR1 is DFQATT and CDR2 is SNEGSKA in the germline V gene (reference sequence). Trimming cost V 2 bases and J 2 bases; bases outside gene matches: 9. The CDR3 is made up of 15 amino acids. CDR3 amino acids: CSARLPGGTTYEQYF. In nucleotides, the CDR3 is TGCAGTGCTAGACTTCCCGGGGGGACCACCTACGAGCAGTACTTC.

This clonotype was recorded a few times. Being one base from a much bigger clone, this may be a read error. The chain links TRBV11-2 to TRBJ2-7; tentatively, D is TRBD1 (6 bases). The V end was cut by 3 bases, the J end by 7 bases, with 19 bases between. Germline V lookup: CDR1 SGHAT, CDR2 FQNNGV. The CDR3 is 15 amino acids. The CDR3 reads CASSLGGGGYNEQYF. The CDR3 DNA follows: TGTGCCAGCAGCTTGGGTGGGGGCGGCTACAATGAGCAGTACTTC. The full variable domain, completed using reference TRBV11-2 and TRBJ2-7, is EAGVAQSPRYKIIEKRQSVAFWCNPISGHATLYWYQQILGQGPKLLIQFQNNGVVDDSQLPKDRFSAERLKGVDSTLKIQPAKLEDSAVYLCASSLGGGGYNEQYFGPGTRLTVT.

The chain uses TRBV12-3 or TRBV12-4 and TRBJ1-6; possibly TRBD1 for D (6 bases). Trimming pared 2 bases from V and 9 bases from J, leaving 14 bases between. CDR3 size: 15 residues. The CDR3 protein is CASSLSDRRGSPLHF. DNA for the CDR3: TGTGCCAGCAGTTTATCCGACAGGAGAGGTTCACCCCTCCACTTT.

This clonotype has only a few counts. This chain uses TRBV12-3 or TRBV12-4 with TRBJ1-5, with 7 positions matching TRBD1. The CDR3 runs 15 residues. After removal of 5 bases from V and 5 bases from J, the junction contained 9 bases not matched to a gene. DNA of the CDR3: TGTGCCAGCAGTCGAGACAGGGAGGGGGATCAGCCCCAGCATTTT. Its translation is CASSRDREGDQPQHF.

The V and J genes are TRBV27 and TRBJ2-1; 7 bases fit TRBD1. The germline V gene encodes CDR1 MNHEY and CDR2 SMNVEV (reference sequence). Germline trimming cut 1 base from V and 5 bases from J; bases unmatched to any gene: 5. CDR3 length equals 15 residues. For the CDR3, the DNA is TGTGCCAGCAGTTTATGGGACAGTATTAACAATGAGCAGTTCTTC. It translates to CASSLWDSINNEQFF.

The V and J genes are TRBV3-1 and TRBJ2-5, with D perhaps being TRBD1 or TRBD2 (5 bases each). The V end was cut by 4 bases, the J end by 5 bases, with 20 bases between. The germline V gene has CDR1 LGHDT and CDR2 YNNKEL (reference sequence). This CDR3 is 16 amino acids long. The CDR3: CASSRGDAFSGETQYF. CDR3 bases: TGTGCCAGCAGCCGAGGGGACGCATTCTCGGGTGAGACCCAGTACTTC.

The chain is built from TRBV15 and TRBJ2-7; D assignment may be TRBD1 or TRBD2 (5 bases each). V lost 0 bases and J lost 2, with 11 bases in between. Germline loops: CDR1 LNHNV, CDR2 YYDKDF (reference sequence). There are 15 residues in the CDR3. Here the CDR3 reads CATSRDRGVPYEQYF. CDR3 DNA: TGTGCCACCAGCAGAGATCGAGGGGTCCCCTACGAGCAGTACTTC.

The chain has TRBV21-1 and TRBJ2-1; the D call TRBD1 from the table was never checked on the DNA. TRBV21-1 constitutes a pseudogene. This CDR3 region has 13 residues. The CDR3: CASTGESYNEQFF. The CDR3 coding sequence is TGTGCCAGCACGGGAGAGTCCTACAATGAGCAGTTCTTC.

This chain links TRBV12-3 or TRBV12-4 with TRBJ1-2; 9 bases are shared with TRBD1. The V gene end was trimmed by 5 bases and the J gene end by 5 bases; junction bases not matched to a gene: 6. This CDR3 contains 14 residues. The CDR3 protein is CASSTGTGFYGYTF. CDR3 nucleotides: TGTGCCAGCAGTACCGGGACAGGGTTTTATGGCTACACCTTC.

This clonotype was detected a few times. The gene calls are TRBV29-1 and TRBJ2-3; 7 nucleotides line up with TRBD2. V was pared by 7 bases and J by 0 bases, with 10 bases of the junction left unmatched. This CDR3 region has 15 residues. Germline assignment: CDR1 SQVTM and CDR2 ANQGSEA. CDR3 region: CSAWPTSSSTDTQYF. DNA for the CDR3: TGCAGCGCCTGGCCGACTAGCTCTAGCACAGATACGCAGTATTTT.

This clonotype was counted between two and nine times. The CDR3 loop reads CSARVLQGFSETQYF. The CDR3 region has the DNA TGCAGTGCTAGGGTTCTCCAGGGGTTTTCGGAGACCCAGTACTTC. The rearrangement joins TRBV20-1 to TRBJ2-5, with a weak D call TRBD1 (6 bases). CDR3 length: 15 amino acids. Germline-derived CDR1 and CDR2 are DFQATT and SNEGSKA (reference sequence). V shed 3 bases and J shed 5 bases, with 19 bases lying between them.

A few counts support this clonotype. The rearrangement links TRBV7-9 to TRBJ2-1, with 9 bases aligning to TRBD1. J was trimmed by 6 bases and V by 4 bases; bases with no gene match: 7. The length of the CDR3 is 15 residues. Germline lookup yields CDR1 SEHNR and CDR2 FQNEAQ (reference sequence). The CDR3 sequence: CASSYTGGDPNEQFF. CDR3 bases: TGTGCCAGCAGCTATACAGGGGGCGACCCCAATGAGCAGTTCTTC.

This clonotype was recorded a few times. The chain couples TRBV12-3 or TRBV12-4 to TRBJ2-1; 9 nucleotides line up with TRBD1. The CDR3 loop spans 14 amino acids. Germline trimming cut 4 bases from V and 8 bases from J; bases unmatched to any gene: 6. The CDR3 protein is CASSYNRQGDEQFF. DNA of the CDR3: TGTGCCAGCAGTTACAATAGACAGGGGGATGAGCAGTTCTTC.

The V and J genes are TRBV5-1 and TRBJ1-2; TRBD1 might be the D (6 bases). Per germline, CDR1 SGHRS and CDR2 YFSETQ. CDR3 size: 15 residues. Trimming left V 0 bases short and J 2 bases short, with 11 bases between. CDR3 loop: CASSLVQGENYGYTF. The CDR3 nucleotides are TGCGCCAGCAGCTTGGTACAGGGTGAGAACTATGGCTACACCTTC. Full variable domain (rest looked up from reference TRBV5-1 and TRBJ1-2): KAGVTQTPRYLIKTRGQQVTLSCSPISGHRSVSWYQQTPGQGLQFLFEYFSETQRNKGNFPGRFSGRQFSNSRSEMNVSTLELGDSALYLCASSLVQGENYGYTFGSGTRLTVV.

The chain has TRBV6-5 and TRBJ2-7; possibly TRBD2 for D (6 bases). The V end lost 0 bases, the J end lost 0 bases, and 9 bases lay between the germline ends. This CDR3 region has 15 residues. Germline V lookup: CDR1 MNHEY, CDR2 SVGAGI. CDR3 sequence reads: CASSYSYGSSYEQYF. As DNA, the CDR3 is TGTGCCAGCAGTTACTCCTACGGGAGCTCCTACGAGCAGTACTTC.

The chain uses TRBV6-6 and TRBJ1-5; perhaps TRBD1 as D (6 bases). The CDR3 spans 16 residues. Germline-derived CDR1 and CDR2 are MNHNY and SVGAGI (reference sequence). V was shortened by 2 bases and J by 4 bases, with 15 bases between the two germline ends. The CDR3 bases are TGTGCCAGCAGTTACGGGACAATCGGGCGGAATCAGCCCCAGCATTTT. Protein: CASSYGTIGRNQPQHF.

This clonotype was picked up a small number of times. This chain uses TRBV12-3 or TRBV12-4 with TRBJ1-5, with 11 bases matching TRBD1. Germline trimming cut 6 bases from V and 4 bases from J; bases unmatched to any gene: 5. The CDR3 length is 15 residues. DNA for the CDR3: TGTGCCAGCAGACTAGGACAGGGGGCAAATCAGCCCCAGCATTTT. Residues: CASRLGQGANQPQHF.

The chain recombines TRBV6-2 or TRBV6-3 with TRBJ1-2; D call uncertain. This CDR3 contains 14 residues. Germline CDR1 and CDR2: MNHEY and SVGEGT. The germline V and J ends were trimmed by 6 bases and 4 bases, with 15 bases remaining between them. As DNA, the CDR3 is TGTGCCAGCAGCAAATCGGACTCTCTCTATGGCTACACCTTC. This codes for CASSKSDSLYGYTF.

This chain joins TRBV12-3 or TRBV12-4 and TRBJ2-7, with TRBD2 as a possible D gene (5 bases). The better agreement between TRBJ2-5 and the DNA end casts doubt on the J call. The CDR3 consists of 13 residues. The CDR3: CASSLTPEGTQYF. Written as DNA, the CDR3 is TGTGCCAGCAGTTTAACCCCCGAGGGGACCCAGTACTTC.

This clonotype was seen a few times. The CDR3, as DNA: TGTGCCAGCAGCGCAAATCGACAGCGAGATAACTATGGCTACACCTTC. This codes for CASSANRQRDNYGYTF. The rearrangement joins TRBV9 to TRBJ1-2; D may be TRBD1 (5 bases). The CDR3 consists of 16 residues. Germline-derived CDR1 and CDR2 are SGDLS and YYNGEE. Between the trimmed V and J ends, which lost 3 bases and 1 base, there was a span of 16 bases. The entire variable domain, with the rest obtained from reference TRBV9 and TRBJ1-2, is as follows: DSGVTQTPKHLITATGQRVTLRCSPRSGDLSVYWYQQSLDQGLQFLIQYYNGEERAKGNILERFSAQQFPDLHSELNLSSLELGDSALYFCASSANRQRDNYGYTFGSGTRLTVV.

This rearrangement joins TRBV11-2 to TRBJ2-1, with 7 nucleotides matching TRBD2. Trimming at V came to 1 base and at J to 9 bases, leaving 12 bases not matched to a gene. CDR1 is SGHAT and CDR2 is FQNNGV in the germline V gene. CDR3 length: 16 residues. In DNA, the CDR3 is TGTGCCAGCAGCTTAGTTGGGCCGGGAGGACCGGCTGAGCAGTTCTTC. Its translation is CASSLVGPGGPAEQFF.

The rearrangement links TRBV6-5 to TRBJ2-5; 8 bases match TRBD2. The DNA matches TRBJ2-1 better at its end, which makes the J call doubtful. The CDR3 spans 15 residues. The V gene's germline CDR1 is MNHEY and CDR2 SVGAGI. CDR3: CASSSGGAVQETQFF. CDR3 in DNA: TGTGCCAGCAGTTCCGGGGGGGCCGTCCAAGAGACCCAGTTCTTC.

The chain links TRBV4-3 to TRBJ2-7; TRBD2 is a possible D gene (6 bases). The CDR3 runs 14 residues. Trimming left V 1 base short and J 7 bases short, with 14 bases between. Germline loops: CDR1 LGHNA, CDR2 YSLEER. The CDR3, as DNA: TGCGCCAGCAGCCAAGTGCCGGGACTCCTTGAGCAGTACTTC. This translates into CASSQVPGLLEQYF.

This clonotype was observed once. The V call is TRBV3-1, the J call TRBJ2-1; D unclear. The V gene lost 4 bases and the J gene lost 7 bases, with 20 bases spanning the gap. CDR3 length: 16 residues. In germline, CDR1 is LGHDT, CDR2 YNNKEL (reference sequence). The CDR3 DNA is TGTGCCAGCAGCCCGCCGTCCGAGCGAGGTCTGAATGAGCAGTTCTTC. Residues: CASSPPSERGLNEQFF.

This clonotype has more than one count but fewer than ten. The CDR3 here is CAISGTSGRLYEQYF. CDR3 sequence (DNA): TGTGCCATCAGTGGGACTAGCGGGAGGCTTTACGAGCAGTACTTC. The chain employs TRBV10-3 and TRBJ2-5, with 14 bases identical to TRBD2. The closer fit of TRBJ2-7 to the DNA end suggests the J call may be wrong. The CDR3 has 15 amino acids. Germline V lookup: CDR1 ENHRY, CDR2 SYGVKD.

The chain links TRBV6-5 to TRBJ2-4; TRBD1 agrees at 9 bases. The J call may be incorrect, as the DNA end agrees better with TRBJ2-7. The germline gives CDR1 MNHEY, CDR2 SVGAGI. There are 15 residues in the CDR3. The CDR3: CATSSPGQGLYEQYF. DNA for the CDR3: TGTGCCACCTCTTCTCCGGGACAGGGCCTCTACGAGCAGTACTTC.

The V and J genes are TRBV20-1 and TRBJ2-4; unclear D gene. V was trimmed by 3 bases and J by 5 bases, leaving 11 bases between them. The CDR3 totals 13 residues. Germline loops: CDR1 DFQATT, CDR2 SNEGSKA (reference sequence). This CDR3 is CSASPPPENIQYF. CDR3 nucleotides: TGCAGTGCTAGCCCGCCCCCCGAAAACATTCAGTACTTC.